The next 21 T cell receptor beta chains were all read from a single sample in a study of shared clonotypes between healthy human individuals. Naive CD8 populations comprised CD45RO-negative cells positively selected for CCR7, excluding terminally differentiated effector memory CD45RA+ cells. Sequencing was performed with immunoSEQ multiplex PCR; in TCRdb, only in-frame clones are kept and a portion is missing. This table has around 2.1 million clones, roughly 91% appearing once. The material sequenced was naive CD8+ T cells from PBMCs. Receptors were obtained from a man between 18 and 29 years old in good health. Some clones in this sample may be carry-over from other donors' samples.

The chain combines TRBV29-1 with TRBJ2-7; TRBD2 matches 9 bases. This CDR3 is 13 amino acids long. Trimming took 7 bases from V and 3 from J; bases not matched to a gene: 7. The V gene's germline CDR1 is SQVTM and CDR2 ANQGSEA. Written as DNA, the CDR3 is TGCAGCGGGATAGCGGGAGAGTTCTACGAGCAGTACTTC. This encodes CSGIAGEFYEQYF.

This chain connects TRBV7-9 to TRBJ2-7; no definite D call. CDR1 and CDR2 from the germline V gene are SEHNR and FQNEAQ (reference sequence). The V gene lost 9 bases and the J gene lost 2 bases, with 11 bases spanning the gap. CDR3 length: 12 residues. The CDR3 nucleotides read TGTGCCAGTTCACTGGACGCCTACGAGCAGTACTTC. Residues: CASSLDAYEQYF.

The chain couples TRBV27 to TRBJ2-7; maybe TRBD2 (5 bases). The V gene's germline CDR1 is MNHEY and CDR2 SMNVEV (reference sequence). The CDR3 spans 14 residues. Between the trimmed V and J ends, which lost 5 bases and 4 bases, there was a span of 15 bases. CDR3 coding DNA: TGTGCCAGCAGTCCCGGGTCGGGCGGGTACGAGCAGTACTTC. This gives the protein CASSPGSGGYEQYF.

This clone showed up just once. The chain combines TRBV5-4 with TRBJ1-1; 7 nucleotides agree with TRBD1. Per the germline V gene, CDR1 is SGHNT and CDR2 is YYREEE (reference sequence). CDR3 length equals 16 residues. Germline trimming cut 4 bases from V and 0 bases from J; bases unmatched to any gene: 9. CDR3 in amino acids: CASSPPKTGMNTEAFF. CDR3 nucleotides: TGTGCCAGCAGCCCTCCTAAGACAGGGATGAACACTGAAGCTTTCTTT.

Written as DNA, the CDR3 is TGCGCCAGCAGCCAAGATATTGGGTGGCTAGCGGGAGAATACAATGAGCAGTTCTTC. Its translation: CASSQDIGWLAGEYNEQFF. The J gene is TRBJ2-1, the V gene TRBV4-3; 10 bases match TRBD2. The V gene end was trimmed by 0 bases and the J gene end by 4 bases; junction bases not matched to a gene: 12. The CDR3 consists of 19 residues. Germline V gives CDR1 LGHNA, CDR2 YSLEER.

The genes are TRBV11-2 and TRBJ1-2; D perhaps matches TRBD1 (6 bases). Germline CDR1 and CDR2: SGHAT and FQNNGV. The length of the CDR3 is 15 residues. Trimming shortened V by 4 bases and J by 8 bases, and 20 bases separated the two germline ends. DNA for the CDR3: TGTGCCAGCAGCTCTGGGACATCCCCGCCTTACGGCTACACCTTC. Residues: CASSSGTSPPYGYTF.

The J gene is TRBJ2-5, the V gene TRBV9, with 7 bases fitting TRBD1. Near its end, the DNA agrees better with TRBJ2-7, so the J call may be wrong. This CDR3 region has 13 residues. Germline CDR1 reads SGDLS; CDR2 reads YYNGEE. The CDR3 coding sequence is TGTGCCAGCAGCGTAGGGGACAGCTACGAGCAGTACTTC. It codes for CASSVGDSYEQYF.

V gene TRBV28 combines with J gene TRBJ1-3, with 10 bases that match TRBD1. The CDR3 is 18 amino acids. Trimming at V came to 5 bases and at J to 2 bases, leaving 12 bases not matched to a gene. Germline V gene sequence: CDR1 MDHEN, CDR2 SYDVKM. The DNA of the CDR3 is TGTGCCAGCAGTGATTTACGGGACAGGGGCTCCGCTGGAAACACCATATATTTT. Translation gives CASSDLRDRGSAGNTIYF.

The chain uses TRBV28 and TRBJ2-7, with D perhaps TRBD1 (6 bases). V dropped 3 bases and J dropped 2 bases, with 11 bases sitting between them. CDR3 length: 14 amino acids. CDR1 and CDR2 from the germline V gene are MDHEN and SYDVKM. The CDR3 region has the DNA TGTGCCAGCAGTTTGTCAGGGGCGCCCTACGAGCAGTACTTC. Translated: CASSLSGAPYEQYF. The full variable domain, rest sourced from reference TRBV28 and TRBJ2-7, is DVKVTQSSRYLVKRTGEKVFLECVQDMDHENMFWYRQDPGLGLRLIYFSYDVKMKEKGDIPEGYSVSREKKERFSLILESASTNQTSMYLCASSLSGAPYEQYFGPGTRLTVT.

The chain has TRBV5-1 and TRBJ2-7, with D unclear. The CDR3 is 13 residues long. Trimming stripped 6 bases from V and 2 bases from J, with 12 bases between. Germline CDR1 SGHRS, CDR2 YFSETQ. The chain's CDR3 is CASNGYPTYEQYF. CDR3 in DNA: TGCGCCAGCAACGGTTACCCCACCTACGAGCAGTACTTC.

This chain joins TRBV7-9 and TRBJ2-7; possibly TRBD1 for D (6 bases). Germline lookup yields CDR1 SEHNR and CDR2 FQNEAQ (reference sequence). This CDR3 has 17 residues. V shed 4 bases and J shed 7 bases, with 26 bases lying between them. The DNA for the CDR3 is TGTGCCAGCAGCTCGTCCTTCATTACAGGGACCCTCGGAGAGCAGTACTTC. This translates into CASSSSFITGTLGEQYF.

The genes are TRBV2 and TRBJ2-7; 7 positions agree with TRBD1. V shed 2 bases, J shed 5 bases, and the junction held 9 bases outside the gene matches. Germline V gene data show CDR1 as SNHLY and CDR2 as FYNNEI. CDR3 length: 15 residues. The CDR3 sequence is CASSESARGWNEQYF. CDR3 DNA: TGTGCCAGCAGTGAAAGTGCCAGGGGGTGGAACGAGCAGTACTTC.

This chain connects TRBV6-6 to TRBJ1-4; unclear D gene. V gave up 7 bases and J gave up 8 bases, with 14 bases separating them. Germline V gene data show CDR1 as MNHNY and CDR2 as SVGAGI (reference sequence). The CDR3 runs to 13 residues. CDR3 protein: CASTSLMGEKLFF. CDR3 bases: TGTGCCAGCACGTCCCTGATGGGCGAAAAACTGTTTTTT.

The V gene is TRBV4-3, the J gene TRBJ2-1; D unresolved. This CDR3 is built from 16 residues. V lost 3 bases, J lost 6 bases, and 18 bases lay in between. From germline, CDR1 is LGHNA and CDR2 YSLEER. CDR3 coding DNA: TGCGCCAGCAGCCACCACGGGCCTCGAACGGGCAATGAGCAGTTCTTC. Translating it yields CASSHHGPRTGNEQFF.

V usage is TRBV27 and J usage is TRBJ2-7; D is unresolved. V lost 3 bases, J lost 6 bases, and 15 bases lay in between. This CDR3 region has 14 residues. Germline CDR1 MNHEY, CDR2 SMNVEV (reference sequence). CDR3 protein: CASSFFRGDAEQYF. CDR3 nucleotide sequence: TGTGCCAGCAGTTTTTTCCGAGGAGACGCCGAGCAGTACTTC.

The chain is built from TRBV19 and TRBJ2-5; 10 bases agree with TRBD1. Trimming removed 6 bases from V and 5 bases from J; junction bases left unmatched: 3. Germline V gene sequence: CDR1 LNHDA, CDR2 SQIVND (reference sequence). This CDR3 contains 13 residues. The DNA of the CDR3 is TGTGCCAGTAGGGACAGGGGGTTCGAGACCCAGTACTTC. This gives the protein CASRDRGFETQYF.

The chain employs TRBV27 and TRBJ2-3; D gene uncertain. The germline gives CDR1 MNHEY, CDR2 SMNVEV (reference sequence). CDR3 length: 14 amino acids. The V end was cut by 5 bases, the J end by 0 bases, with 9 bases between. Here the CDR3 reads CASSRVSSTDTQYF. CDR3 in DNA: TGTGCCAGCAGTCGCGTTTCGAGCACAGATACGCAGTATTTT.

This clone was seen just once. The chain carries TRBV7-9 and TRBJ2-7, with D perhaps TRBD1 or TRBD2 (5 bases each). This CDR3 comprises 14 residues. Trimming stripped 5 bases from V and 2 bases from J, with 13 bases between. The germline gives CDR1 SEHNR, CDR2 FQNEAQ (reference sequence). The DNA of the CDR3 is TGTGCCAGCAGCCAGGGACGTCAAGCCTACGAGCAGTACTTC. This codes for CASSQGRQAYEQYF.

This clone was found a few times. The chain combines TRBV27 with TRBJ1-5, with D hard to call. CDR1 and CDR2 (germline): MNHEY, SMNVEV (reference sequence). The CDR3 spans 13 residues. V was shortened by 3 bases and J by 7 bases, with 10 bases between the two germline ends. The CDR3 nucleotides read TGTGCCAGCAGTTTCCGGCAGTCACAGCCCCAGCATTTT. Translation: CASSFRQSQPQHF.

The chain joins TRBV10-3 to TRBJ1-2; D is possibly TRBD1 (5 bases). CDR1 is ENHRY and CDR2 is SYGVKD in the germline V gene. V lost 4 bases to trimming and J lost 0 bases, with 18 bases between them. CDR3 length: 17 residues. The DNA for the CDR3 is TGTGCCATCAGTGGAAGGGACTTCGATTCAGCTAACTATGGCTACACCTTC. It specifies CAISGRDFDSANYGYTF.

The chain recombines TRBV7-2 with TRBJ2-1, with D perhaps being TRBD1 or TRBD2 (6 bases each). Trimming removed 1 base from V and 9 bases from J, with 13 bases in between. The germline gives CDR1 SGHTA, CDR2 FQGNSA. CDR3 length equals 14 residues. The CDR3 spells CASSLVWGAVEQFF. The DNA for the CDR3 is TGTGCCAGCAGCTTAGTGTGGGGGGCTGTTGAGCAGTTCTTC. Complete variable domain (other parts from reference TRBV7-2 and TRBJ2-1): GAGVSQSPSNKVTEKGKDVELRCDPISGHTALYWYRQSLGQGLEFLIYFQGNSAPDKSGLPSDRFSAERTGGSVSTLTIQRTQQEDSAVYLCASSLVWGAVEQFFGPGTRLTVL.